The rows below give T cell receptor beta chains drawn from one sample of a study of T cell responses to AZD1222 COVID-19 vaccine. The data were produced by immunoSEQ multiplex PCR, yet TCRdb's version contains in-frame clones alone and is incomplete. The repertoire holds 150,000 to 200,000 clones, with about 91% as singletons. This specimen was peripheral blood, taken 28 days after the second AZD1222 dose. Receptor source: an adult who received the AZD1222 COVID-19 vaccine. Both conserved end residues are part of each CDR3. Fields, in order: clone size, V gene, D gene, J gene, CDR3 DNA, CDR3 protein. D genes are given only for firm matches. Some rows have no size entry. The others give once, few or many, or a class for an expanded clone.

abundance: -; v_gene: TRBV30; d_gene: TRBD2; j_gene: TRBJ2-1; CDR3nt: TGTGCCTGGACCCGACTAGCGGGGACCTACAATGAGCAGTTCTTC; CDR3aa: CAWTRLAGTYNEQFF
abundance: -; v_gene: TRBV11-3; d_gene: -; j_gene: TRBJ1-1; CDR3nt: TGTGCCAGCAGCTTAGACCAGAACACTGAAGCTTTCTTT; CDR3aa: CASSLDQNTEAFF
abundance: -; v_gene: TRBV6-5; d_gene: -; j_gene: TRBJ1-3; CDR3nt: TGTGCCAGCAGTTACTTAAGAGGTGCTGGAAACACCATATATTTT; CDR3aa: CASSYLRGAGNTIYF
abundance: -; v_gene: TRBV12-5; d_gene: TRBD2; j_gene: TRBJ2-3; CDR3nt: TGTGCTAGTGGCCCTTCGGGGGGAGCAGATACGCAGTATTTT; CDR3aa: CASGPSGGADTQYF
abundance: once; v_gene: TRBV5-1; d_gene: TRBD1; j_gene: TRBJ2-3; CDR3nt: TGCGCCAGCAGCCCCTTGGGACAGATTTACACAGATACGCAGTATTTT; CDR3aa: CASSPLGQIYTDTQYF
abundance: -; v_gene: TRBV9; d_gene: TRBD2; j_gene: TRBJ2-5; CDR3nt: TGTGCCAGCAGCCCGGGTGGCGGGGGGGCACGAGAGACCCAGTACTTC; CDR3aa: CASSPGGGGARETQYF
abundance: once; v_gene: TRBV7-9; d_gene: TRBD1; j_gene: TRBJ1-4; CDR3nt: TGTGCCAGTCGACAGGGGAGGTATGAAAAACTGTTTTTT; CDR3aa: CASRQGRYEKLFF
abundance: few; v_gene: TRBV19; d_gene: -; j_gene: TRBJ1-5; CDR3nt: TGTGCCAGTTCCGATCCCCGACCGAACAATCAGCCCCAGCATTTT; CDR3aa: CASSDPRPNNQPQHF
abundance: -; v_gene: TRBV27; d_gene: -; j_gene: TRBJ1-6; CDR3nt: TGTGCCAGCAGTATCAGGGAGTCTGCACCCCTCCACTTT; CDR3aa: CASSIRESAPLHF
abundance: once; v_gene: TRBV6-1; d_gene: TRBD2; j_gene: TRBJ2-5; CDR3nt: TGTGCCAGCAGTGAAGCGGTACCGGGACTAGCGGGGGGGCCAGAGACCCAGTACTTC; CDR3aa: CASSEAVPGLAGGPETQYF
abundance: few; v_gene: TRBV2; d_gene: -; j_gene: TRBJ1-5; CDR3nt: TGTGCCAGCAGTGAAGGACAGAACAATCAGCCCCAGCATTTT; CDR3aa: CASSEGQNNQPQHF